The rows below give T cell receptor beta chains drawn from one sample of a study of blood T cell repertoires in COVID-19. Generated by immunoSEQ multiplex PCR, the TCRdb table keeps only in-frame clones and is missing some. The table lists about 33,000 clones, around 90% of them singletons. The sample comprised peripheral blood. These receptors came from a human donor in a cohort sampled during active COVID-19. Each CDR3 is given with its conserved first and last residue.

v_gene: TRBV13; j_gene: TRBJ2-7; CDR3aa: CASSHRGVNYEQYF
v_gene: TRBV20-1; j_gene: TRBJ2-5; CDR3aa: CSASLPGQGQETQYF
v_gene: TRBV4-1; j_gene: TRBJ2-1; CDR3aa: CASSGYSGQTSYNEQFF
v_gene: TRBV2; j_gene: TRBJ1-2; CDR3aa: CASSRPGQGARSNYGYTF
v_gene: TRBV5-1; j_gene: TRBJ2-3; CDR3aa: CASSPGDRTSTDTQYF
v_gene: TRBV7-3; j_gene: TRBJ2-2; CDR3aa: CASSLEGTGSTGELFF
v_gene: TRBV12-5; j_gene: TRBJ2-2; CDR3aa: CASGLTPDRVGELFF
v_gene: TRBV12-5; j_gene: TRBJ2-1; CDR3aa: CASGLVPPAGGAEQFF
v_gene: TRBV4-3; j_gene: TRBJ2-7; CDR3aa: CASSHSTGPEQYF
v_gene: TRBV6-6; j_gene: TRBJ2-2; CDR3aa: CASSPGTGGNPGELFF
v_gene: TRBV10-2; j_gene: TRBJ2-5; CDR3aa: CASKPTGGWQETQYF
v_gene: TRBV3-1/TRBV3-2; j_gene: TRBJ2-3; CDR3aa: CASSPSKGLATDTQYF
v_gene: TRBV20-1; j_gene: TRBJ2-5; CDR3aa: CSASQPSGGVVETQYF
v_gene: TRBV4-3; j_gene: TRBJ2-2; CDR3aa: CASRDRNTGELFF
v_gene: TRBV7-2; j_gene: TRBJ2-7; CDR3aa: CASSLGPGVTSYEQYF
v_gene: TRBV7-2; j_gene: TRBJ2-7; CDR3aa: CASSLQGGSYEQYF
v_gene: TRBV20-1; j_gene: TRBJ1-1; CDR3aa: CSASTHRNTEAFF
v_gene: TRBV10-1; j_gene: TRBJ1-6; CDR3aa: CASSLGPGNSPLHF
v_gene: TRBV28; j_gene: TRBJ2-2; CDR3aa: CASRITPGNTGELFF
v_gene: TRBV6-5; j_gene: TRBJ2-1; CDR3aa: CASSSEGSSYNEQFF
v_gene: TRBV7-2; j_gene: TRBJ2-1; CDR3aa: CASSLGTSGTGEQFF
v_gene: TRBV6-6; j_gene: TRBJ2-3; CDR3aa: CASSSQTDTQYF
v_gene: TRBV18; j_gene: TRBJ2-4; CDR3aa: CASTSEGAKNIQYF
v_gene: TRBV9; j_gene: TRBJ2-2; CDR3aa: CASSVLAGDTGELFF
v_gene: TRBV5-1; j_gene: TRBJ1-2; CDR3aa: CASSFQQGNYGYTF
v_gene: TRBV19; j_gene: TRBJ2-5; CDR3aa: CASSMTSSQETQYF